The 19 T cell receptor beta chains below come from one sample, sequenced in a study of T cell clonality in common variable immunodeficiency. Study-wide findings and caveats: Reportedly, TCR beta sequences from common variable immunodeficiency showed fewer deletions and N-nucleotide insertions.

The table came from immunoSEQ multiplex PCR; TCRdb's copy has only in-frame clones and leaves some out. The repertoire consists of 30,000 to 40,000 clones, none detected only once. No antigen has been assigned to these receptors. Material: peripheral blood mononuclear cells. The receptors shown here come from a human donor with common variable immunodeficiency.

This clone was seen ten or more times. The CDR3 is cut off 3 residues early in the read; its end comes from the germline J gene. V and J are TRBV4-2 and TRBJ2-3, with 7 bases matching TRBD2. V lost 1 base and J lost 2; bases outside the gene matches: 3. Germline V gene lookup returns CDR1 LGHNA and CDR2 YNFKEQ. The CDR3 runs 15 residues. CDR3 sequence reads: CASSQVGLDTDTQYF. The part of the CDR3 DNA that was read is TGTGCCAGCAGCCAAGTAGGACTAGACACAGATACG.

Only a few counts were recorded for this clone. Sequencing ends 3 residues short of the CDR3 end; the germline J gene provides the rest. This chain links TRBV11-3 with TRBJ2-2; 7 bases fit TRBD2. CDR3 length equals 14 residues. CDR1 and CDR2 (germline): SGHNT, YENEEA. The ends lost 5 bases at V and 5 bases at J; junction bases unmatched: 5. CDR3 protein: CASSGGSLTGELFF. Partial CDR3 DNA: TGTGCCAGCAGCGGCGGGAGTTTAACCGGGGAG.

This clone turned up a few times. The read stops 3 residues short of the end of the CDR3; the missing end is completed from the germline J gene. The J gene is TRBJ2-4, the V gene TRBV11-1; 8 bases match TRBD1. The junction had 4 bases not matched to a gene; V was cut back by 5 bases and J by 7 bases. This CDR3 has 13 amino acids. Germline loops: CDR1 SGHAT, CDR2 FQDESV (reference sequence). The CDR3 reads CASSHGQGNIQYF. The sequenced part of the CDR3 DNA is TGTGCCAGCAGCCACGGACAGGGTAACATT.

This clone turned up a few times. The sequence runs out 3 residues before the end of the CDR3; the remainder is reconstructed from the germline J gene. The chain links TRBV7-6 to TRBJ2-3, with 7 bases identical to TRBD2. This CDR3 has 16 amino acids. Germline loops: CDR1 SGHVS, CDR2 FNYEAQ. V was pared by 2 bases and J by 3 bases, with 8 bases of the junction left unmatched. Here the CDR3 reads CASSLRGVSVTDTQYF. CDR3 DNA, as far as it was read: TGTGCCAGCAGCTTACGGGGGGTATCGGTAACAGATACG.

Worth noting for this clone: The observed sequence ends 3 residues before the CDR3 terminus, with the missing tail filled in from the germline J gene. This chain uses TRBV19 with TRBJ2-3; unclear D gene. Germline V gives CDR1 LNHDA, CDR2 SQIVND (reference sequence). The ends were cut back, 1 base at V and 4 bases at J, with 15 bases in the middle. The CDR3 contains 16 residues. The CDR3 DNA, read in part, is TGTGCCAGTAGTATAGGGGCCAGTCCAGGCGCAGATACG. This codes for CASSIGASPGADT. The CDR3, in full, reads CASSIGASPGADTQYF. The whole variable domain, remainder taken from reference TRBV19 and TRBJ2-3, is DGGITQSPKYLFRKEGQNVTLSCEQNLNHDAMYWYRQDPGQGLRLIYYSQIVNDFQKGDIAEGYSVSREKKESFPLTVTSAQKNPTAFYLCASSIGASPGADTQYFGPGTRLTVL.

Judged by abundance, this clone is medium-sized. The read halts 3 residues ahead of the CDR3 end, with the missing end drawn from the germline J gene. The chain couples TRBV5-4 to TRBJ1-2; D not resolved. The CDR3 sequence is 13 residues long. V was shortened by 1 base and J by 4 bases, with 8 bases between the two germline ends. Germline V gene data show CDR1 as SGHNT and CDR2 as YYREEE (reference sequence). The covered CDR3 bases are TGTGCCAGCAGCTTGACAGCCACCTATGGC. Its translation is CASSLTATYG. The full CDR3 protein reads CASSLTATYGYTF. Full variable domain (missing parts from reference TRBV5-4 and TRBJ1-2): ETGVTQSPTHLIKTRGQQVTLRCSSQSGHNTVSWYQQALGQGPQFIFQYYREEENGRGNFPPRFSGLQFPNYSSELNVNALELDDSALYLCASSLTATYGYTFGSGTRLTVV.

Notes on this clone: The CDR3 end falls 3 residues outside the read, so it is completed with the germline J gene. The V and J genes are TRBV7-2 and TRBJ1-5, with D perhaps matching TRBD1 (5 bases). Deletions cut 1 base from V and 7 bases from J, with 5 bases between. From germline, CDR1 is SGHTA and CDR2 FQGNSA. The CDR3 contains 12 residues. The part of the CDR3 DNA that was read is TGTGCCAGCAGCTTAGAGGGGCAGCCC. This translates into CASSLEGQP. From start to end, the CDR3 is CASSLEGQPQHF.

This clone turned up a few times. The CDR3 sequence is CASSRGTSGRAIPYEQYF. Incomplete CDR3 DNA: TGTGCCAGCAGCCGAGGGACTAGCGGGAGGGCAATACCCTACGAG. The gene calls are TRBV13 and TRBJ2-7; TRBD2 aligns across 16 bases. The CDR3 is cut off 3 residues early in the read; its end comes from the germline J gene. CDR1 and CDR2 from the germline V gene are PRHDT and FYEKMQ (reference sequence). Trimming at V came to 5 bases and at J to 2 bases, leaving 9 bases not matched to a gene. CDR3 length equals 18 residues.

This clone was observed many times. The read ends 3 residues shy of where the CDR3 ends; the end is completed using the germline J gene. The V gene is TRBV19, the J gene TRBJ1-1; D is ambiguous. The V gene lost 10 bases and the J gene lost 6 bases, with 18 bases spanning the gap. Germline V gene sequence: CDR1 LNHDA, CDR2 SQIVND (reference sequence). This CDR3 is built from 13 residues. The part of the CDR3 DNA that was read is TGTGCCACCGCACTAGGGAGTATGGCTGAA. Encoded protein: CATALGSMAE. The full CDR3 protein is CATALGSMAEAFF.

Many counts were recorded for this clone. The part of the CDR3 DNA that was read is TGTGCCAGTAGTATAGATGACAGGGGTGGCGAG. It specifies CASSIDDRGGE. The CDR3 in full is CASSIDDRGGEQYF. The V gene is TRBV19, the J gene TRBJ2-7, with 8 nucleotides matching TRBD1. The read stops 3 residues short of the end of the CDR3; the missing end is completed from the germline J gene. The ends lost 0 bases at V and 6 bases at J; junction bases unmatched: 4. This CDR3 comprises 14 residues. Germline V gives CDR1 LNHDA, CDR2 SQIVND (reference sequence).

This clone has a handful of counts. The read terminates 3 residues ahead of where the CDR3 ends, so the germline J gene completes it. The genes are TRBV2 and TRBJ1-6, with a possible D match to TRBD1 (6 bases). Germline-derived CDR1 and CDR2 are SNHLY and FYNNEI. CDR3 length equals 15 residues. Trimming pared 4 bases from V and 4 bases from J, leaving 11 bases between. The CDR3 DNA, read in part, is TGTGCCAGCAGTGGAACGACAGGATATAATTCACCC. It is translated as CASSGTTGYNSP. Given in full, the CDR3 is CASSGTTGYNSPLHF.

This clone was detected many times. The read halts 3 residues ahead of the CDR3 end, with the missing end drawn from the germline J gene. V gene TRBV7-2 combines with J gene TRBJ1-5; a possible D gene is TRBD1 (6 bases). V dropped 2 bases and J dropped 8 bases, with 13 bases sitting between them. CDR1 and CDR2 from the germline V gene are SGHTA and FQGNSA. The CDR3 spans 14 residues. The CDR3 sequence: CASSLRRGGEPQHF. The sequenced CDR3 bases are TGTGCCAGCAGCTTAAGGAGGGGGGGGGAGCCC.

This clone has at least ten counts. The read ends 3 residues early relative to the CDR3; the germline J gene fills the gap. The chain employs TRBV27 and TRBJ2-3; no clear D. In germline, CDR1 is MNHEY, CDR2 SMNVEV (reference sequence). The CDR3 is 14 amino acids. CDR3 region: CASSLSITVLAQYF. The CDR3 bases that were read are TGTGCCAGCAGTTTATCGATAACGGTTTTGGCG.

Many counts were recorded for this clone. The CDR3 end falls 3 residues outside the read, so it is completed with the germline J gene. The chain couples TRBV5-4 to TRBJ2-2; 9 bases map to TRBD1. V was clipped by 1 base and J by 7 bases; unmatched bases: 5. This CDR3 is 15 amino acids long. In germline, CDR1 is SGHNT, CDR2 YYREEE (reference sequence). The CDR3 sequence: CASSLPGTGLGELFF. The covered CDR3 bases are TGTGCCAGCAGCTTGCCCGGGACAGGGCTCGGGGAG.

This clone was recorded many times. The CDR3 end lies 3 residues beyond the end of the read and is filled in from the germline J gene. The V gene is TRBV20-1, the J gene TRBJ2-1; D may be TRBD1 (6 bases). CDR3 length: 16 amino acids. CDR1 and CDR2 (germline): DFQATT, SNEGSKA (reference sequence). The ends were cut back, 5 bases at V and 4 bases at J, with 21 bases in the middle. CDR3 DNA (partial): TGCAGTGCTTTGACGAGACACAAAAGGGGGTACAATGAG. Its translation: CSALTRHKRGYNE. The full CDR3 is CSALTRHKRGYNEQFF.

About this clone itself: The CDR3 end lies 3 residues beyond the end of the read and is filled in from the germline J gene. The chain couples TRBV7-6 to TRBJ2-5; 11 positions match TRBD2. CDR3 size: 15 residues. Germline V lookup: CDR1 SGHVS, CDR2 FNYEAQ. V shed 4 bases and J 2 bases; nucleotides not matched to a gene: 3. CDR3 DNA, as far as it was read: TGTGCCAGCAGCTGGGGACTAGCGGTACAAGAGACC. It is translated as CASSWGLAVQET. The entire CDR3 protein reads CASSWGLAVQETQYF. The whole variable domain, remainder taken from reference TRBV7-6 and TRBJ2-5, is GAGVSQSPRYKVTKRGQDVALRCDPISGHVSLYWYRQALGQGPEFLTYFNYEAQQDKSGLPNDRFSAERPEGSISTLTIQRTEQRDSAMYRCASSWGLAVQETQYFGPGTRLLVL.

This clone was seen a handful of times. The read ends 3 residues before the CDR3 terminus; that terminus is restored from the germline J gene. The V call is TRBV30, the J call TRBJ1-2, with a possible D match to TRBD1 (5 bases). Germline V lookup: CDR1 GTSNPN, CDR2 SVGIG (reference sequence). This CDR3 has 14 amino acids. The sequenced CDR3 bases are TGTGCCTGGAGTGTTAGCTCGACAGCCCGGGGC. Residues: CAWSVSSTARG. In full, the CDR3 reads CAWSVSSTARGYTF.

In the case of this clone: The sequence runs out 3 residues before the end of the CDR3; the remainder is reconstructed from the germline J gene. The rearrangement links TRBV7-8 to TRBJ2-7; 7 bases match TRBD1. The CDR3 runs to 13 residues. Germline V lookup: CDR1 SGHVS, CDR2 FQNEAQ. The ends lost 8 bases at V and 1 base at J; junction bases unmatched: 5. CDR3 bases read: TGTGCCAGCCGGGACAGCGAATCCTACGAG. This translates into CASRDSESYE. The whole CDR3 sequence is CASRDSESYEQYF.

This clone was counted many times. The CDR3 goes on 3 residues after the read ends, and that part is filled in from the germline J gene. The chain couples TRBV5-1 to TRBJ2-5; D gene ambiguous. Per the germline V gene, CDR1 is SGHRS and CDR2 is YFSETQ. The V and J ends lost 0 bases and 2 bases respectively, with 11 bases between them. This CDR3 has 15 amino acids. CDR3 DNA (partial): TGCGCCAGCAGCTTGGGGGCGAACCCTCAAGAGACC. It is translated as CASSLGANPQET. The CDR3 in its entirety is CASSLGANPQETQYF.